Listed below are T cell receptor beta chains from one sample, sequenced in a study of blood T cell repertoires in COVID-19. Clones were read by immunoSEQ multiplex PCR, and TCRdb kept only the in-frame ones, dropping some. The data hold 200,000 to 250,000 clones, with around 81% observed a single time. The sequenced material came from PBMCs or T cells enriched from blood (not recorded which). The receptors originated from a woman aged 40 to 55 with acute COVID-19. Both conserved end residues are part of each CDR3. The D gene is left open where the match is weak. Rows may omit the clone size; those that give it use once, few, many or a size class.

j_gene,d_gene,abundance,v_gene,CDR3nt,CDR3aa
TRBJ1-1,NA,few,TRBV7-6,TGTGCCAGCAGACGAGATTCAAAATCGAACACTGAAGCTTTCTTT,CASRRDSKSNTEAFF
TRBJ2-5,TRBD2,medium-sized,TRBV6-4,TGTGCCAGCAGTGAAACTAGCGGGGAAGTAGAGACCCAGTACTTC,CASSETSGEVETQYF
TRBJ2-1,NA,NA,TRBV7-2,TGTGCCAGCAGCTTATTGGCTTACAATGAGCAGTTCTTC,CASSLLAYNEQFF
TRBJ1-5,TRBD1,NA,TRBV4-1,TGCGCCAGCAGCAGGGACAGCTCTCCCAATCAGCCCCAGCATTTT,CASSRDSSPNQPQHF
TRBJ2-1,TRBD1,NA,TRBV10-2,TGCGCCAGCAGTGAGTCGAGAGGGGGCGGATTCGGCGAGCAGTTCTTC,CASSESRGGGFGEQFF
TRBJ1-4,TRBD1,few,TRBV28,TGTGCCAGCAGTTCCCCGACAGGGGGATTTGAAAAACTGTTTTTT,CASSSPTGGFEKLFF
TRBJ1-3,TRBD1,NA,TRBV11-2,TGTGCCAGCAGCTTAGGGACAGGGACTGGAAACACCATATATTTT,CASSLGTGTGNTIYF
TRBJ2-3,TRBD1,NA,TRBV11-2,TGTGCCAGCAGCTTACGCGGACAGGGCACAGATACGCAGTATTTT,CASSLRGQGTDTQYF
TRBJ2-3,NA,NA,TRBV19,TGTGCCAGTAGTATACAAGCGACGGCAGATACGCAGTATTTT,CASSIQATADTQYF
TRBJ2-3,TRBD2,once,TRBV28,TGTGCCAGCGGAGTAGCGGGGGGGGGCACAGATACGCAGTATTTT,CASGVAGGGTDTQYF